A single sample gave rise to the 20 T cell receptor beta chains below, sequenced in a study of preoperative IRX-2 immunotherapy in early breast cancer. Treatment defined: preoperative locoregional IRX-2 cytokine immunotherapy. Produced via immunoSEQ multiplex PCR; TCRdb's table is partial and in-frame only. The sample lists tens of thousands of clones; roughly four fifths were seen once. Sequences were derived from lymph node tissue, sampled from a patient treated with IRX-2 immunotherapy. These TCRs come from a human donor with breast cancer.

This rearrangement joins TRBV5-1 to TRBJ2-5, with 7 nucleotides matching TRBD1. Germline-derived CDR1 and CDR2 are SGHRS and YFSETQ. This CDR3 has 14 residues. V lost 4 bases and J lost 5; bases outside the gene matches: 8. The CDR3 sequence is CASSLTGAGETQYF. The CDR3 DNA is TGCGCCAGCAGCCTAACAGGGGCAGGGGAGACCCAGTACTTC. The whole variable domain, remainder taken from reference TRBV5-1 and TRBJ2-5, is KAGVTQTPRYLIKTRGQQVTLSCSPISGHRSVSWYQQTPGQGLQFLFEYFSETQRNKGNFPGRFSGRQFSNSRSEMNVSTLELGDSALYLCASSLTGAGETQYFGPGTRLLVL.

This chain joins TRBV11-3 and TRBJ1-3; 8 nucleotides match TRBD1. CDR1 is SGHNT and CDR2 is YENEEA in the germline V gene. The CDR3 has 14 amino acids. V lost 3 bases, J lost 3 bases, and 1 base stayed unmatched. The CDR3 sequence: CASSLDRVGNTIYF. For the CDR3, the DNA is TGTGCCAGCAGCTTGGACAGGGTTGGAAACACCATATATTTT.

The CDR3 coding sequence is TGTGCCAGCAGCCGGGGTACAGGGTTCTCCTACAATGAGCAGTTCTTC. Translated, it gives CASSRGTGFSYNEQFF. The chain joins TRBV14 to TRBJ2-1; D is perhaps TRBD1 (6 bases). This CDR3 spans 16 amino acids. Germline V gene data show CDR1 as SGHDN and CDR2 as FVKESK. Deletions cut 4 bases from V and 0 bases from J, with 13 bases between.

This chain joins TRBV6-8 and TRBJ1-5; weak D call: TRBD1 (5 bases). Germline assignment: CDR1 MNHGY and CDR2 SAAAGT. Trimming removed 5 bases at V and 5 bases at J, with 16 bases between. The CDR3 contains 15 residues. The CDR3 region is CASSDARRGDQPQHF. In DNA, the CDR3 is TGTGCCAGCAGTGATGCGAGGCGAGGGGATCAGCCCCAGCATTTT.

CDR3 loop: CASSIGQLQPQHF. DNA of the CDR3: TGTGCCAGTAGTATAGGTCAGCTTCAGCCCCAGCATTTT. The V gene is TRBV19, the J gene TRBJ1-5, with D uncertain. The CDR3 length is 13 residues. V shed 1 base and J shed 6 bases, with 7 bases lying between them. The germline gives CDR1 LNHDA, CDR2 SQIVND (reference sequence).

This clone is a singleton in its sample. The rearrangement joins TRBV19 to TRBJ2-3, with 16 bases lining up with TRBD2. The length of the CDR3 is 19 residues. Germline trimming cut 4 bases from V and 3 bases from J; bases unmatched to any gene: 10. Germline values: CDR1 LNHDA, CDR2 SQIVND (reference sequence). CDR3: CASSRFGTSGRAGTDTQYF. The CDR3 coding sequence is TGTGCCAGTAGTAGGTTCGGGACTAGCGGGAGGGCCGGGACAGATACGCAGTATTTT.

The V call is TRBV14, the J call TRBJ2-7, with D hard to call. This CDR3 region has 14 residues. Per the germline V gene, CDR1 is SGHDN and CDR2 is FVKESK. V lost 1 base and J 3 bases, leaving 10 bases between the germline ends. CDR3 sequence: CASSQVAPYYEQYF. Here the CDR3 DNA reads TGTGCCAGCAGCCAAGTGGCCCCCTACTACGAGCAGTACTTC.

This chain uses TRBV28 with TRBJ1-2, with D unclear. The CDR3 length is 12 residues. V was shortened by 4 bases and J by 8 bases, with 11 bases between the two germline ends. CDR1 is MDHEN, CDR2 SYDVKM, per germline. The CDR3 bases are TGTGCCAGCAGTTCCAGACTGTTGGGCTACACCTTC. Translation gives CASSSRLLGYTF.

This clone is a singleton in its sample. The V call is TRBV28, the J call TRBJ1-1, with 7 positions matching TRBD1. V lost 9 bases to trimming and J lost 6 bases; unmatched junction nucleotides: 10. The CDR3 totals 13 residues. CDR1 MDHEN and CDR2 SYDVKM come from the germline V gene. The CDR3 spells CASRNHRGAEAFF. In DNA, the CDR3 is TGTGCCAGTAGAAACCACAGGGGCGCTGAAGCTTTCTTT.

V is TRBV19 and J is TRBJ2-7; weak D call: TRBD1 (5 bases). The CDR3 is 14 amino acids. The germline V gene encodes CDR1 LNHDA and CDR2 SQIVND (reference sequence). V was cut by 7 bases and J by 5 bases, with 18 bases left in between. The DNA of the CDR3 is TGTGCCAGTACAAGTCGGCCAGGGAACCACGAGCAGTACTTC. Translation: CASTSRPGNHEQYF.

The J gene is TRBJ1-3, the V gene TRBV9, with no clear D. The V end was cut by 0 bases, the J end by 0 bases, with 4 bases between. CDR1 and CDR2 (germline): SGDLS, YYNGEE. This CDR3 region has 14 residues. CDR3 sequence (DNA): TGTGCCAGCAGCGTAGAAGGCTCTGGAAACACCATATATTTT. Translation: CASSVEGSGNTIYF.

The rearrangement uses TRBV5-1 and TRBJ2-5, with TRBD2 matching over 9 bases. Germline V gene lookup returns CDR1 SGHRS and CDR2 YFSETQ. CDR3 length: 15 amino acids. The V and J ends lost 0 bases and 2 bases, in that order; junction bases with no gene match: 2. CDR3: CASSLGTSEQETQYF. The DNA of the CDR3 is TGCGCCAGCAGCTTGGGGACTAGCGAACAAGAGACCCAGTACTTC.

This clone was observed a handful of times. The gene calls are TRBV19 and TRBJ2-1; 7 bases are a match to TRBD2. The CDR3 totals 16 residues. Trimming cost V 5 bases and J 1 base; bases outside gene matches: 8. CDR1 and CDR2 from the germline V gene are LNHDA and SQIVND (reference sequence). CDR3 bases: TGTGCCAGTAGTGATTACGCGGGAGTATCCTACAATGAGCAGTTCTTC. Protein sequence: CASSDYAGVSYNEQFF.

The chain recombines TRBV6-8 with TRBJ2-5, with TRBD2 matching 8 bases. The CDR3 runs to 14 residues. V trimming: 7 bases; J trimming: 5 bases; junction bases outside the gene matches: 9. Germline V gives CDR1 MNHGY, CDR2 SAAAGT. The CDR3 coding sequence is TGTGCCAGCAAATCGGGGGGGCCTAAGGAGACCCAGTACTTC. Its translation: CASKSGGPKETQYF.

The chain employs TRBV2 and TRBJ2-2, with 9 bases fitting TRBD1. J was trimmed by 6 bases and V by 6 bases; bases with no gene match: 5. The CDR3 has 14 amino acids. Germline V lookup: CDR1 SNHLY, CDR2 FYNNEI. CDR3 region: CASSGTGPSGELFF. The CDR3 DNA reads TGTGCCAGCAGCGGGACAGGGCCGTCCGGGGAGCTGTTTTTT.

The V and J genes are TRBV11-3 and TRBJ2-1; D may be TRBD1 or TRBD2 (6 bases each). This CDR3 contains 14 residues. The V end lost 5 bases, the J end lost 3 bases, and 11 bases lay between the germline ends. The germline V gene encodes CDR1 SGHNT and CDR2 YENEEA. This chain's CDR3 is CASSRRDNYNEQFF. The CDR3, as DNA: TGTGCCAGCAGCAGGAGGGACAACTACAATGAGCAGTTCTTC. Full variable domain (rest looked up from reference TRBV11-3 and TRBJ2-1): EAGVVQSPRYKIIEKKQPVAFWCNPISGHNTLYWYLQNLGQGPELLIRYENEEAVDDSQLPKDRFSAERLKGVDSTLKIQPAELGDSAVYLCASSRRDNYNEQFFGPGTRLTVL.

This chain links TRBV19 with TRBJ1-2; D not resolved. This CDR3 contains 15 residues. Germline V gene data show CDR1 as LNHDA and CDR2 as SQIVND (reference sequence). V was clipped by 1 base and J by 6 bases, with 15 bases between them. CDR3 DNA: TGTGCCAGTAGTATAGGAGTGGCGTCAGGAGATGGCTACACCTTC. The encoded protein is CASSIGVASGDGYTF.

J is TRBJ2-7 and V is TRBV6-8; D remains ambiguous. V gave up 5 bases and J gave up 2 bases, with 10 bases separating them. Germline V lookup: CDR1 MNHGY, CDR2 SAAAGT. This CDR3 has 13 amino acids. CDR3 amino acids: CASSAARTYEQYF. CDR3 nucleotide sequence: TGTGCCAGCAGTGCCGCCAGGACCTACGAGCAGTACTTC.

The chain links TRBV19 to TRBJ2-2; D perhaps matches TRBD1 (7 bases). Looked up from germline, CDR1 is LNHDA and CDR2 is SQIVND (reference sequence). This CDR3 comprises 14 residues. The V gene lost 8 bases and the J gene lost 0 bases, with 10 bases spanning the gap. In nucleotides, the CDR3 is TGTGCCAGTGGGGGGACAGCGAACACCGGGGAGCTGTTTTTT. It yields the protein CASGGTANTGELFF.

The V call is TRBV6-8, the J call TRBJ1-2; 7 positions agree with TRBD1. The CDR3 is made up of 15 amino acids. CDR1 is MNHGY, CDR2 SAAAGT, per germline. Trimming took 6 bases from V and 4 from J; bases not matched to a gene: 11. DNA of the CDR3: TGTGCCAGCAGCCCCGGGGGAGGGGGCGCCTATGGCTACACCTTC. This codes for CASSPGGGGAYGYTF.